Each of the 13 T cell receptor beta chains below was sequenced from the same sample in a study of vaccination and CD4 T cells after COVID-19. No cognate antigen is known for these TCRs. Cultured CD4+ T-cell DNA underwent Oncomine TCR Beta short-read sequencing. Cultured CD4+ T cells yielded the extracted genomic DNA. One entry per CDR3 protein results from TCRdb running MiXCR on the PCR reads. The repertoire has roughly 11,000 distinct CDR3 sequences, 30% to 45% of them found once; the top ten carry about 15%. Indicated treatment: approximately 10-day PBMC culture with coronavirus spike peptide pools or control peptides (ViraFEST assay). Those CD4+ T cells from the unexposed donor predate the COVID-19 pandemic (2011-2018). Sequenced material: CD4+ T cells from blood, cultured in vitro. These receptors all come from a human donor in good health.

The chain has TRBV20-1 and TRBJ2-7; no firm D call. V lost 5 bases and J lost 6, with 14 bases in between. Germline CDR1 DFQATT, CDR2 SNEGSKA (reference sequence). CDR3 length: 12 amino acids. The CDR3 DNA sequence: TGCAGTGCTGTAGGTGGGTTTAGCGAGCAGTACTTC. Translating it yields CSAVGGFSEQYF.

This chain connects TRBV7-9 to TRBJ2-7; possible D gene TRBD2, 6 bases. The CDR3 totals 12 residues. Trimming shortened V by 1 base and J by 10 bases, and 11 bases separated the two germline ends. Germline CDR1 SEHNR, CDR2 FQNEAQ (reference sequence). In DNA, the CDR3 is TGTGCCAGCAGCTTAGAGGGACTGACACAGTACTTC. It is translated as CASSLEGLTQYF.

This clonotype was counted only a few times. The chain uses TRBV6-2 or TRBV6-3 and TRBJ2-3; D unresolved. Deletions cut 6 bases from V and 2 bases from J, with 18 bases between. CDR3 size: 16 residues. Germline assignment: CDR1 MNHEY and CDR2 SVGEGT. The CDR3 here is CASSYPPDGATDTQYF. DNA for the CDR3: TGTGCCAGCAGCTACCCGCCGGACGGAGCCACAGATACGCAGTATTTT.

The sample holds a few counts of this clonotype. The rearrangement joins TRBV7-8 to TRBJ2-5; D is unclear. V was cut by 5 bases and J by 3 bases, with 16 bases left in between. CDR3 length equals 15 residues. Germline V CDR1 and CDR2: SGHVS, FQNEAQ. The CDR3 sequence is CASSHPATGKETQYF. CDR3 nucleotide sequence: TGTGCCAGCAGCCACCCTGCGACGGGCAAAGAGACCCAGTACTTC.

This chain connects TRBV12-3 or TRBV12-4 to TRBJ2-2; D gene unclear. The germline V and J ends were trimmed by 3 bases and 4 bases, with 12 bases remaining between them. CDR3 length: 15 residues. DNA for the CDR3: TGTGCCAGCAGTTTGTCGGAGACAAGCACCGGGGAGCTGTTTTTT. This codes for CASSLSETSTGELFF.

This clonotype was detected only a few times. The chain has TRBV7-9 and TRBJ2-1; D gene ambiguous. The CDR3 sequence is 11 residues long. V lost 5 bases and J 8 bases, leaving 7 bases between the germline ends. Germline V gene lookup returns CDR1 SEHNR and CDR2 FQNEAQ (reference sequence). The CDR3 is CASSALDEQFF. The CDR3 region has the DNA TGTGCCAGCAGCGCACTCGATGAGCAGTTCTTC.

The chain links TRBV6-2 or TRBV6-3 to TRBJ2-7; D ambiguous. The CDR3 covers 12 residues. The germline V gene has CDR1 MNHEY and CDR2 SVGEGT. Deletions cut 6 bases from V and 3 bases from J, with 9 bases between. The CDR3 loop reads CASRRSYYEQYF. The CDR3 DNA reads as TGTGCCAGCAGGAGAAGCTACTACGAGCAGTACTTC.

DNA of the CDR3: TGCAGTGCCCCGGGACAGGGGAGAACAGATACGCAGTATTTT. Translating gives CSAPGQGRTDTQYF. The chain uses TRBV20-1 and TRBJ2-3, with 10 bases lining up with TRBD1. The CDR3 loop spans 14 amino acids. Trimming cost V 6 bases and J 3 bases; bases outside gene matches: 6. CDR1 is DFQATT, CDR2 SNEGSKA, per germline (reference sequence).

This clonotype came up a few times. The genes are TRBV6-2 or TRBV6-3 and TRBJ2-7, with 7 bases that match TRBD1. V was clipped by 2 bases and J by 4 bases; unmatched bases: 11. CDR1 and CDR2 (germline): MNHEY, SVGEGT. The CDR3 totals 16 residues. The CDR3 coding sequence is TGTGCCAGCAGTTACCGCCAGGGGGATGGGGGTTACGAGCAGTACTTC. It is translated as CASSYRQGDGGYEQYF.

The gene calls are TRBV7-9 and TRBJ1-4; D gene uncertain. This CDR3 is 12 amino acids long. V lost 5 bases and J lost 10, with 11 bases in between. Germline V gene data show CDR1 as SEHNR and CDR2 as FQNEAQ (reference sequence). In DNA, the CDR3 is TGTGCCAGCAGCCCTGATGCTGCAAAACTGTTTTTT. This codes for CASSPDAAKLFF.

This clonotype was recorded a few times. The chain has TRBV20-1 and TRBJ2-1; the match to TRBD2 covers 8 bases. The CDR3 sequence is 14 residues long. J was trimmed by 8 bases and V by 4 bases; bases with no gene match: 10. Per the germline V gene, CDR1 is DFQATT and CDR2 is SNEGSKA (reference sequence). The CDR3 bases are TGCAGTGCTATGACGGGAGGGCCTAGGGATGAGCAGTTCTTC. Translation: CSAMTGGPRDEQFF.

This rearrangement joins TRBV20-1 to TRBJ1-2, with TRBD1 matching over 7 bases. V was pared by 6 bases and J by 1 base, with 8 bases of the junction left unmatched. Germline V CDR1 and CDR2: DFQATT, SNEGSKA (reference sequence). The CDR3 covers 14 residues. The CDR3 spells CSARKGAINYGYTF. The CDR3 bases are TGCAGTGCCCGAAAGGGGGCGATTAACTATGGCTACACCTTC.

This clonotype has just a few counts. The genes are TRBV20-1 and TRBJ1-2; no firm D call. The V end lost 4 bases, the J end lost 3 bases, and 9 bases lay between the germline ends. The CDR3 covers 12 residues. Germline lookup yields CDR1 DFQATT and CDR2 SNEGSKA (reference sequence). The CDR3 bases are TGCAGTGCTAAGGGCTTAGACTATGGCTACACCTTC. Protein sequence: CSAKGLDYGYTF.